This T cell receptor beta chain was documented in a study of blood T cells in healthy people across ages. Study conclusions and caveats: CMV status of donors was unknown, possibly confounding expanded clonotype changes. TCR beta diversity correlated strongly with naive T cell percentage.

Each donor had around 9.2 milliliters of peripheral blood drawn. The V gene's germline CDR1 is SNHLY and CDR2 FYNNEI. The CDR3 contains 14 residues. V dropped 6 bases and J dropped 0; count of bases not matched to a gene: 3. Using a J-beta primer mix together with a sample-barcoded 5' primer, a second PCR was run for about 6 to 11 cycles. TCRdb passed the 5' RACE reads through MiXCR, listing each CDR3 protein once. There are about 1.7 million distinct CDR3 sequences in the sample; approximately 30% occur only once, and roughly 8% lies in the top ten. The table lists this clonotype with many counts. Its antigen is not known.

The J gene is TRBJ2-3, the V gene TRBV2, with 7 positions matching TRBD1. The sample was blood. This TCR was recovered from a woman aged 25 to 45 in good health. CDR3 loop: CASSRDRSTDTQYF. The CDR3 DNA reads TGTGCCAGCAGCCGGGACAGAAGCACAGATACGCAGTATTTT.